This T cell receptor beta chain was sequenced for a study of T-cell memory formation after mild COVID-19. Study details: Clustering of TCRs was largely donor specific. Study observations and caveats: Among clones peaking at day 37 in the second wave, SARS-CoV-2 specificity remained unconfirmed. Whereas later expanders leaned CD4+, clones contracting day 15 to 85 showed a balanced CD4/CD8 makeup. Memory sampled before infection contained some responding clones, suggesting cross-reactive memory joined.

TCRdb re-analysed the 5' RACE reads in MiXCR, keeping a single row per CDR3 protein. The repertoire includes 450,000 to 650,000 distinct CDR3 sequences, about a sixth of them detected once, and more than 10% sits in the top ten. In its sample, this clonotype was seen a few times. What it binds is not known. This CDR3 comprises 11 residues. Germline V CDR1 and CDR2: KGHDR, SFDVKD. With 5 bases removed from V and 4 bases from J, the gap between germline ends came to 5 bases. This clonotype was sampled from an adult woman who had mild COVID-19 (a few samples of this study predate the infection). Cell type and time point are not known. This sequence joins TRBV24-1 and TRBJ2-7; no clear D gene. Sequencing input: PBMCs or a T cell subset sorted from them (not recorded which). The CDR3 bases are TGTGCCACCAGTGGGGGTTACGAGCAGTACTTC. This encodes CATSGGYEQYF.